The T cell receptor beta chain described here comes from a study of vaccination effects on CD4 cells after COVID-19. V was clipped by 2 bases and J by 6 bases; unmatched bases: 9. The CDR3 covers 16 residues. Germline values: CDR1 KGHSH, CDR2 LQKENI. Expansion with viral peptide pools was applied to antigen-specific CD4+ T cells by the ViraFEST assay prior to sequencing. It was after roughly ten days of culture that CD4+ T cells were isolated. Confirmation by PCR established that the person had SARS-CoV-2 infection between March and December 2020. On days 3 and 7, fresh IL-2 medium replaced half the medium. Regarding this clone: Its antigen is unknown.

Some clones are missing from TCRdb's copy, which holds only in-frame ones; the method was immunoSEQ multiplex PCR. The sample holds around 46,000 clones, 65% to 70% seen once. This chain joins TRBV18 and TRBJ2-3; TRBD1 matches 9 bases. The input for sequencing was CD4+ T cells from PBMCs cultured with a peptide pool, taken before COVID-19 vaccination. The TCR sequence derives from a human donor who had a prior SARS-CoV-2 infection. The CDR3 sequence is CASSPGTGSTLDTQYF. DNA for the CDR3: TGTGCCAGCTCACCAGGGACAGGGTCCACCCTCGATACGCAGTATTTT.